This note documents a single TCR beta chain sequence. This entry comes from a study of blood T cell repertoires in COVID-19. Study-level background: The United States, Italy and Spain provided the acute and convalescent COVID-19 samples. The cDNA or gDNA used as material had been derived from T cells, B-cell-depleted T cells, or PBMCs.

Seattle participants joined during active infection and were tracked over time. V was pared by 0 bases and J by 14 bases, with 13 bases of the junction left unmatched. The CDR3 length is 16 residues. CDR1 is MGHRA and CDR2 is YSYEKL in the germline V gene. Profiled with immunoSEQ multiplex PCR; TCRdb holds only in-frame clones, not every one. The sample comprises about 200,000 clones, 70% to 90% of which are singletons, and 9.5% to 13% rests with the top ten. Source material: peripheral blood. This chain joins TRBV4-1 and TRBJ1-4; 9 bases match TRBD1. The receptor was isolated from a woman aged 45-65 years with COVID-19, enrolled during active disease. The CDR3 DNA reads as TGCGCCAGCAGCCAAGAGCGGGGACAGGGTGTCTTACGGCTGTTTTTT. It yields the protein CASSQERGQGVLRLFF.